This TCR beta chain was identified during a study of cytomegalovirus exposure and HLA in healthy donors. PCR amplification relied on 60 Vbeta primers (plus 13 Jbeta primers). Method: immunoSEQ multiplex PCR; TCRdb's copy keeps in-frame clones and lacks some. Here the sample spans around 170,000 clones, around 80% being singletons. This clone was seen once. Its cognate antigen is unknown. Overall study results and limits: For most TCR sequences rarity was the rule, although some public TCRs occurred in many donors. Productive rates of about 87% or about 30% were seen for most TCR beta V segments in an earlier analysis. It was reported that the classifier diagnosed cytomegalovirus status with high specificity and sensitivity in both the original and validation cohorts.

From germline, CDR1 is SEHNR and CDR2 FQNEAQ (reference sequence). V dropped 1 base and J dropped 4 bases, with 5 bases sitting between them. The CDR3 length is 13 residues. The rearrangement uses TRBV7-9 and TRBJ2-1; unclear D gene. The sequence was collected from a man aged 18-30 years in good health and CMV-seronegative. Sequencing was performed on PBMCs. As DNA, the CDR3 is TGTGCCAGCAGCTTAGGGCAGTACAATGAGCAGTTCTTC. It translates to CASSLGQYNEQFF.